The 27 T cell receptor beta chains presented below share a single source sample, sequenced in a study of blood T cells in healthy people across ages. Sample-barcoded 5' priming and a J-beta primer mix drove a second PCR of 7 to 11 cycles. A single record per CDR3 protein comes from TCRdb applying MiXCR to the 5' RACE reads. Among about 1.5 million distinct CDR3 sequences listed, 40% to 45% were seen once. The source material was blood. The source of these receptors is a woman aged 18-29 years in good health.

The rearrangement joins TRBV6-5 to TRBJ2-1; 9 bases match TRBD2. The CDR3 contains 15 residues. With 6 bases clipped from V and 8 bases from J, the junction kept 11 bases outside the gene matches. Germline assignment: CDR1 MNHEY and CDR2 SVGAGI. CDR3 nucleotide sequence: TGTGCCAGCAGGCGAGCGGGAGGCCTTGGGGATGAGCAGTTCTTC. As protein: CASRRAGGLGDEQFF.

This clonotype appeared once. The CDR3 sequence: CSAHSGSSTDTQYF. The CDR3 DNA is TGCAGTGCTCATAGCGGATCTAGCACAGATACGCAGTATTTT. The chain carries TRBV20-1 and TRBJ2-3; D perhaps matches TRBD2 (6 bases). The CDR3 has 14 amino acids. Trimming took off 5 bases at V and 0 bases at J, with 12 bases between the two ends. Germline V gives CDR1 DFQATT, CDR2 SNEGSKA (reference sequence).

CDR3 sequence: CASIPPKGEASNYEQFF. CDR3 nucleotides: TGTGCCAGCATTCCACCGAAGGGGGAGGCTTCAAATTACGAGCAGTTCTTC. The chain employs TRBV6-1 and TRBJ2-1, with D perhaps being TRBD1 or TRBD2 (6 bases each). CDR1 and CDR2 from the germline V gene are MNHNS and SASEGT. Deletions cut 7 bases from V and 10 bases from J, with 29 bases between. CDR3 length equals 17 residues.

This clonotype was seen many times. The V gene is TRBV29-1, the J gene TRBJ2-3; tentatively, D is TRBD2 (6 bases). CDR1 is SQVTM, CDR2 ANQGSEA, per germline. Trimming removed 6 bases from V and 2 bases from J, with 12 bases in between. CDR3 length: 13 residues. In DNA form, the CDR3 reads TGCAGCGTCGAGGAGGGACCCACAGATACGCAGTATTTT. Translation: CSVEEGPTDTQYF.

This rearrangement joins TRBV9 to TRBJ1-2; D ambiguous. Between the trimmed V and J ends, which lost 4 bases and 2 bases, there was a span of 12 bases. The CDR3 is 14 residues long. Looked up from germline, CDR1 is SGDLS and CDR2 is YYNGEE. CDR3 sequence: CASSTLGRNYGYTF. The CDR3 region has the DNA TGTGCCAGCAGCACCCTCGGGCGGAACTATGGCTACACCTTC. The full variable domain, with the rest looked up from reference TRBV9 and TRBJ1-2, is DSGVTQTPKHLITATGQRVTLRCSPRSGDLSVYWYQQSLDQGLQFLIQYYNGEERAKGNILERFSAQQFPDLHSELNLSSLELGDSALYFCASSTLGRNYGYTFGSGTRLTVV.

The CDR3 coding sequence is TGCAGCGTTGTTGAGCGGGGGGGCCTCAATGAGCAGTACTTC. Encoded protein: CSVVERGGLNEQYF. The chain combines TRBV29-1 with TRBJ2-5, with TRBD2 identical over 10 bases. Germline CDR1 reads SQVTM; CDR2 reads ANQGSEA. Unmatched junction bases numbered 13, after V lost 4 bases and J lost 11 bases. CDR3 length: 14 amino acids.

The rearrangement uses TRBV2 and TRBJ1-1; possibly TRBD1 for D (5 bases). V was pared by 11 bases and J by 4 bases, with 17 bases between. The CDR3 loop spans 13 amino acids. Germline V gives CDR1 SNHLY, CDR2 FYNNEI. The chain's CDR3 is CASGTEGSTEAFF. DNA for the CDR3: TGTGCCTCGGGGACGGAAGGTAGCACTGAAGCTTTCTTT.

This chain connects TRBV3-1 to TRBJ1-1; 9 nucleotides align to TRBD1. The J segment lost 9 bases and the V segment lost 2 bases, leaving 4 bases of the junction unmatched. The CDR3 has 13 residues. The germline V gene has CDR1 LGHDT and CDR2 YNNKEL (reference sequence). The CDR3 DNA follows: TGTGCCAGCAGCCAACTACAGGGGGCTAAAGCTTTCTTT. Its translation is CASSQLQGAKAFF.

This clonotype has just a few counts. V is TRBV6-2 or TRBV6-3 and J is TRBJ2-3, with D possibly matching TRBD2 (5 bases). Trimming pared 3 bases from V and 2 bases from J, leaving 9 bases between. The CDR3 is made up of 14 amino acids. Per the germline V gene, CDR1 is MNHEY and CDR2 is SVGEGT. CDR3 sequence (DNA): TGTGCCAGCAGTTATTCGGGGTACACAGATACGCAGTATTTT. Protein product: CASSYSGYTDTQYF.

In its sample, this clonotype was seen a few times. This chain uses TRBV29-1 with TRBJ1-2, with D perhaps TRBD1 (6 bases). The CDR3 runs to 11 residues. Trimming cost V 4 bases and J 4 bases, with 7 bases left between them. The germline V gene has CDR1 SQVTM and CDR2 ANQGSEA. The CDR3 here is CSVVGAYGYTF. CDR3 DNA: TGCAGCGTTGTGGGGGCCTATGGCTACACCTTC.

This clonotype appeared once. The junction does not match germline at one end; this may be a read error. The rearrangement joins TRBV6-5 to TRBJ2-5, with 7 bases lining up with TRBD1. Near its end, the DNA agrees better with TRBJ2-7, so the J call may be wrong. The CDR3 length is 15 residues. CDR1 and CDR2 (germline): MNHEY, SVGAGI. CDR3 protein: CACSYSGTVAYEQYF. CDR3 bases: TGTGCCTGCAGTTACTCCGGGACAGTCGCCTACGAGCAGTACTTC.

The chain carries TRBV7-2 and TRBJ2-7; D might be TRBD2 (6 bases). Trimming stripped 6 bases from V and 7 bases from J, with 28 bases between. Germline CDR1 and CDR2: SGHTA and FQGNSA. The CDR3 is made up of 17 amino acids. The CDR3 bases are TGTGCCAGCAGTTCTTTCGGGAGACAGAACATATACAATGAGCAGTACTTC. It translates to CASSSFGRQNIYNEQYF.

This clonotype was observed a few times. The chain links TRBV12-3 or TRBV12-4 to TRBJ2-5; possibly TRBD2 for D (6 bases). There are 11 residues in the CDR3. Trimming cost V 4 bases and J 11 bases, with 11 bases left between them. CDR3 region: CASSSGTFQYF. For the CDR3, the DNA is TGTGCCAGCAGTTCCGGGACTTTTCAGTACTTC.

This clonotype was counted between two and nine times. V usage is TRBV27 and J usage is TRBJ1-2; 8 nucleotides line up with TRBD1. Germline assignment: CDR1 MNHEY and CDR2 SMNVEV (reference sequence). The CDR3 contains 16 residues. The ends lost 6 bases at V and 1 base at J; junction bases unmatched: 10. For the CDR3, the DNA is TGTGCCAGCAGGACGGACAGGGAGGGGTTTAACTATGGCTACACCTTC. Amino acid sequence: CASRTDREGFNYGYTF.

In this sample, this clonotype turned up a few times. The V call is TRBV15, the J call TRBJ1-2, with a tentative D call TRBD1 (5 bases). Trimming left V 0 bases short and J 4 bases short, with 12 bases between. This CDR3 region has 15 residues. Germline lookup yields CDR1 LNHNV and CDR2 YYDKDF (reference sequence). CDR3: CATSRDHDRIYGYTF. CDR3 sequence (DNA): TGTGCCACCAGCAGAGATCACGACAGAATCTATGGCTACACCTTC.

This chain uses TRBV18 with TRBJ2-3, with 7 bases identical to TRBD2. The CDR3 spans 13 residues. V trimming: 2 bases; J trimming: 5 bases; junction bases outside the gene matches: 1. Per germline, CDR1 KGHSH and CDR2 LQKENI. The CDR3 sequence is CASSPSSGDTQYF. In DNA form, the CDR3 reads TGTGCCAGCTCACCATCTAGCGGAGATACGCAGTATTTT.

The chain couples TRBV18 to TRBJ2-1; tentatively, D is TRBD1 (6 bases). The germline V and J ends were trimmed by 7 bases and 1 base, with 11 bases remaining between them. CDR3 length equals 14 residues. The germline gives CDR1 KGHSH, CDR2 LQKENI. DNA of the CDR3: TGTGCCAGCTTCCCAGGGGTATCCTACAATGAGCAGTTCTTC. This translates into CASFPGVSYNEQFF.

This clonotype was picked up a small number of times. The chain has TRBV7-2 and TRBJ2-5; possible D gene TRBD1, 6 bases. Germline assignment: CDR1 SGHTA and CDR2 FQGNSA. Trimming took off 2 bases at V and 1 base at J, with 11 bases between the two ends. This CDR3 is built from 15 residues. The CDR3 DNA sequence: TGTGCCAGCAGCTTACCCTGGACAGCCCAAGAGACCCAGTACTTC. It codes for CASSLPWTAQETQYF.

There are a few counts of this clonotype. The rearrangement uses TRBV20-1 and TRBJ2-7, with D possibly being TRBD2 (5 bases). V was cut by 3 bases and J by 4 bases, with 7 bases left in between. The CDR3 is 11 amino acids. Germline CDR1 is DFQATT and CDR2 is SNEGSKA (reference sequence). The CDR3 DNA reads TGCAGTGCTAGTTTAGCGTACGAGCAGTACTTC. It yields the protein CSASLAYEQYF.

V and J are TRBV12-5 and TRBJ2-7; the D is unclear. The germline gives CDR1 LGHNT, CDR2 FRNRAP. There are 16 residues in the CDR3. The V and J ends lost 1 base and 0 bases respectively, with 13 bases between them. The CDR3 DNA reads TGTGCTAGTGGTTTGGAAGGAAATCCCCCCTCCTACGAGCAGTACTTC. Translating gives CASGLEGNPPSYEQYF.

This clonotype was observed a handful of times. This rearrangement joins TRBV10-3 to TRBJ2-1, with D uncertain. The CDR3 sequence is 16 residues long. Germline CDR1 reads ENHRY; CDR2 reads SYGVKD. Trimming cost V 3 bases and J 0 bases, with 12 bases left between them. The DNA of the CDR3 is TGTGCCATCAGTGAAAGACCACCCAGCTCCTACAATGAGCAGTTCTTC. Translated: CAISERPPSSYNEQFF.

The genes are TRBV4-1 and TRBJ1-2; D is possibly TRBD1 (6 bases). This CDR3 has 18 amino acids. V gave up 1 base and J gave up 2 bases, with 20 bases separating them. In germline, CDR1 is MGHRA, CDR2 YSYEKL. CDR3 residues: CASSQVVAGTSLNYGYTF. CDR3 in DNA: TGCGCCAGCAGCCAAGTCGTTGCTGGGACATCTCTAAACTATGGCTACACCTTC.

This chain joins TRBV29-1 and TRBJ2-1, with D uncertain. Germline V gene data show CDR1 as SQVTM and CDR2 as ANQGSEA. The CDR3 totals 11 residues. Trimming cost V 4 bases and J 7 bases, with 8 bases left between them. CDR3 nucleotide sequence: TGCAGCGTTGTTCTAGGAAATGAGCAGTTCTTC. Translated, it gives CSVVLGNEQFF.

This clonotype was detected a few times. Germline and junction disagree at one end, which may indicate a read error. Here the CDR3 reads CASTLRGGQRNQPRHF. The CDR3 region has the DNA TGTGCCAGCACCCTTAGAGGGGGCCAACGAAATCAGCCCCGGCATTTT. V and J are TRBV7-2 and TRBJ1-5, with 7 positions matching TRBD1. The CDR3 has 16 amino acids. Germline V gives CDR1 SGHTA, CDR2 FQGNSA.

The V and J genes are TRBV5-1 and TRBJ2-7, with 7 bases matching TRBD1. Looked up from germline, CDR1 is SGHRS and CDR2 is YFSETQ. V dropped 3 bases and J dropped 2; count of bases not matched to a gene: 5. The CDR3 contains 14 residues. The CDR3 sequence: CASSYLRGTYEQYF. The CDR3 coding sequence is TGCGCCAGCAGCTATCTCAGGGGGACCTACGAGCAGTACTTC.

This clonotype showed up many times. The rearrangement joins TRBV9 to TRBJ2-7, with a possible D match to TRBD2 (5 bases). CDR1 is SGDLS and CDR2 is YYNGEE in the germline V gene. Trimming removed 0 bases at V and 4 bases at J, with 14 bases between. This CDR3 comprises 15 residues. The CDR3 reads CASSVGLEEAYEQYF. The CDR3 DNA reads TGTGCCAGCAGCGTAGGGCTAGAGGAGGCGTACGAGCAGTACTTC.

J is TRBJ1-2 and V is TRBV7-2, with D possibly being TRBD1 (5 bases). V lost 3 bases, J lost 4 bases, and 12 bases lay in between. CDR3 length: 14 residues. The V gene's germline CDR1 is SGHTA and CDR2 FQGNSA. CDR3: CASSFARASYGYTF. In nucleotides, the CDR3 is TGTGCCAGCAGCTTCGCCAGGGCTAGCTATGGCTACACCTTC.